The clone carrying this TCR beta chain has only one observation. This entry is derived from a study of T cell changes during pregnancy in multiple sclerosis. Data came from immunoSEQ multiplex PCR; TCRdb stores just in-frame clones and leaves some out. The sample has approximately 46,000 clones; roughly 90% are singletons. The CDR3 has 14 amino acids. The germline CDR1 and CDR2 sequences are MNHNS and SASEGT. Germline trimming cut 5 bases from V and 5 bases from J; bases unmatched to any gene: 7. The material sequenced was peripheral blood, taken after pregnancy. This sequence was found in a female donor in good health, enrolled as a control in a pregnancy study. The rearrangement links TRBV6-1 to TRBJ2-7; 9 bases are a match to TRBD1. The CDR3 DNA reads TGTGCCAGCAGTACCCGGGACAGGGCCCACGAGCAGTACTTC. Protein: CASSTRDRAHEQYF.